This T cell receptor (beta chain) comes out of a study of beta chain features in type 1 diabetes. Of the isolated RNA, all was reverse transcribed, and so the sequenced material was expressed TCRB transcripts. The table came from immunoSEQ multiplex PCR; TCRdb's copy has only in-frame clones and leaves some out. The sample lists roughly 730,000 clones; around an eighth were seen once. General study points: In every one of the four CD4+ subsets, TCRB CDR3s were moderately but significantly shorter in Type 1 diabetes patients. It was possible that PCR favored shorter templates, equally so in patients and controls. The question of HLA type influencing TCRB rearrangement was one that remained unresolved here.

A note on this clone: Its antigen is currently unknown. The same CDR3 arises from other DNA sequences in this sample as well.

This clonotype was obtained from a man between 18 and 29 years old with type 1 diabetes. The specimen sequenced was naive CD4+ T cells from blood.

DNA for the CDR3: TGTGCCAGCAGCTCCGGGGAGACCCAGTACTTC. It yields the protein CASSSGETQYF. V usage is TRBV7-9 and J usage is TRBJ2-5; D not certain. CDR1 is SEHNR, CDR2 FQNEAQ, per germline (reference sequence). CDR3 length: 11 residues. Trimming stripped 4 bases from V and 5 bases from J, with 5 bases between.